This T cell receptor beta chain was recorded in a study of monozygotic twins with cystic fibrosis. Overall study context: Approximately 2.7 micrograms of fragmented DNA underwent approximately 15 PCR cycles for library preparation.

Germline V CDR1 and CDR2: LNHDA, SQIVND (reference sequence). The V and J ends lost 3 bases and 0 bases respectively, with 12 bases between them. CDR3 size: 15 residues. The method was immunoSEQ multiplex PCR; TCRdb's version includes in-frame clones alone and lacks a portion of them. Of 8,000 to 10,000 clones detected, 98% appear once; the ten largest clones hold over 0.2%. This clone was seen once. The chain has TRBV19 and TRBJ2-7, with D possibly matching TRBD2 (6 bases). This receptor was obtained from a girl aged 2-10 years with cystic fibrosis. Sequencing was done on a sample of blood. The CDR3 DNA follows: TGTGCCAGTAGTATCGGGACTCTTAGCTCCTACGAGCAGTACTTC. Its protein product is CASSIGTLSSYEQYF.